The rows below give T cell receptor beta chains drawn from one sample of a study of blood T cell repertoires in COVID-19. Clones were sequenced by immunoSEQ multiplex PCR, and TCRdb holds only the in-frame ones, with some missing. The table lists roughly 200,000 clones, 80% to 85% of them singletons. The sample taken for sequencing was PBMCs or T cells enriched from blood (not recorded which). These receptors came from a woman aged 25 to 39 who had been exposed to COVID-19. CDR3s include the opening cysteine and the closing phenylalanine or tryptophan. D genes are given only for firm matches. Clone size, where shown, is once, few, many, or a class for clones that have expanded.

d_gene	abundance	v_gene	j_gene	CDR3nt	CDR3aa
TRBD2	NA	TRBV4-3	TRBJ2-5	TGCGCCAGCAGCCCTGGACTAGCGGAAGAGACCCAGTACTTC	CASSPGLAEETQYF
NA	NA	TRBV27	TRBJ1-2	TGTGCCAGCAGTTTATACGGTCCCTATGGCTACACCTTC	CASSLYGPYGYTF
TRBD1	NA	TRBV2	TRBJ1-2	TGTGCCAGCAGTGAACAGGGGGCTTCACATGGCTACACCTTC	CASSEQGASHGYTF
NA	NA	TRBV12-5	TRBJ1-6	TGTGCTAGTGGGTCCGGGATTAATTCACCCCTCCACTTT	CASGSGINSPLHF
NA	once	TRBV7-2	TRBJ1-4	TGTGCCAGCAGCTTCTATTCCGGGGGGGCTGAAAAACTGTTTTTT	CASSFYSGGAEKLFF
NA	NA	TRBV7-6	TRBJ1-2	TGTGCCAGCAGACCCAGGGGCCTTCGCTATGGCTACACCTTC	CASRPRGLRYGYTF
NA	NA	TRBV5-4	TRBJ1-1	TGTGCCAGCAGCTCCGGGACGGACAGAACTACGAACACTGAAGCTTTCTTT	CASSSGTDRTTNTEAFF
NA	few	TRBV4-1	TRBJ1-1	TGCGCCAGCAGCCAAGTTGGGGGGATGAACACTGAAGCTTTCTTT	CASSQVGGMNTEAFF
NA	few	TRBV5-4	TRBJ1-4	TGTGCCAGCAGCATGGGGGGACTAGGTGAAAAACTGTTTTTT	CASSMGGLGEKLFF
NA	NA	TRBV4-1	TRBJ2-5	TGCGCCAGCAGCCAAGTAACAGGTCTAGAGACCCAGTACTTC	CASSQVTGLETQYF
TRBD1	NA	TRBV4-1	TRBJ2-5	TGCGCCAGCAGCACCCCCGGGACAGGGGGCCGGGAGACCCAGTACTTC	CASSTPGTGGRETQYF
NA	few	TRBV7-9	TRBJ1-4	TGTGCCAGCAGCTTAGCGGCAGGGGCGCAAAGCGAAAAACTGTTTTTT	CASSLAAGAQSEKLFF
NA	NA	TRBV3-1/TRBV3-2	TRBJ2-1	TGTGCCAGCAGCCAAGAGGCGGGCAATGAGCAGTTCTTC	CASSQEAGNEQFF
NA	few	TRBV5-1	TRBJ2-3	TGCGCCAGCAGCTTAGACAGCAACCTCCGGGCAGATACGCAGTATTTT	CASSLDSNLRADTQYF
NA	few	TRBV2	TRBJ2-3	TGTGCCAGCAGTGAACTGATGGGGGCTACGCAGTATTTT	CASSELMGATQYF